Ten or more counts support the clone carrying this TCR beta chain. Germline lookup yields CDR1 SNHLY and CDR2 FYNNEI. CDR3 length: 13 residues. The V gene lost 6 bases and the J gene lost 4 bases, with 13 bases spanning the gap. This specimen belongs to a study of identical twins. TCRdb re-called the 5' RACE reads with MiXCR, one entry per CDR3 protein. In the table there are around 230,000 distinct CDR3 sequences, 6.5% to 8% of which are singletons. The sample also formed part of further work on T cells expressing NK-cell markers.

This receptor was taken from a woman between 18 and 30 years old in good health. The chain has TRBV2 and TRBJ2-7; possibly TRBD2 for D (5 bases). Sequencing used CD8+ T cells sorted from blood. CDR3 sequence reads: CASSPLAAYEQYF. DNA of the CDR3: TGTGCCAGCAGCCCTCTAGCCGCGTACGAGCAGTACTTC.